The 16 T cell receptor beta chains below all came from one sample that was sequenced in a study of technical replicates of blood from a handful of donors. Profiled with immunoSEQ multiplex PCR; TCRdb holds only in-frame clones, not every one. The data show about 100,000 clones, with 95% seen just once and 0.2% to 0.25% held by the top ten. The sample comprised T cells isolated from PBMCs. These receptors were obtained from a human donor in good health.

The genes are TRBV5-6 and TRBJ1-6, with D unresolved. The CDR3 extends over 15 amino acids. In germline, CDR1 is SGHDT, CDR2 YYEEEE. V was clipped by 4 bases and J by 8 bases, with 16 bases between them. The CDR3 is CASSPITSMDSPLHF. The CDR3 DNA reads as TGTGCCAGCAGCCCAATTACTTCCATGGATTCACCCCTCCACTTT.

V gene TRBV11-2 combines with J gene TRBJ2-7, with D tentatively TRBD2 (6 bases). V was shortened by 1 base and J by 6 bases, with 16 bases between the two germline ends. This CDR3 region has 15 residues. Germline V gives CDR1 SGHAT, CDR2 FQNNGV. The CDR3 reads CASSLVHAGPGEQYF. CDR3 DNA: TGTGCCAGCAGCTTAGTTCATGCGGGGCCCGGCGAGCAGTACTTC.

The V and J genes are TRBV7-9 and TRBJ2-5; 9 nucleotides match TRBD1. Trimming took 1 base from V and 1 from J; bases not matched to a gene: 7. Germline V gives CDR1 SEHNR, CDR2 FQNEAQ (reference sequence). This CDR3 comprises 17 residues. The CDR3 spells CASSLVFGQGPQETQYF. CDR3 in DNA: TGTGCCAGCAGCTTAGTTTTCGGACAGGGGCCCCAAGAGACCCAGTACTTC.

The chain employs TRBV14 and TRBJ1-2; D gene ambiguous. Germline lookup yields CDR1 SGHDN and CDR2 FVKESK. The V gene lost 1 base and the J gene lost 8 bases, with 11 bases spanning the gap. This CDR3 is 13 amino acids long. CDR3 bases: TGTGCCAGCAGCCAAGTAGGTGTTAGCGGCTACACCTTC. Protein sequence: CASSQVGVSGYTF.

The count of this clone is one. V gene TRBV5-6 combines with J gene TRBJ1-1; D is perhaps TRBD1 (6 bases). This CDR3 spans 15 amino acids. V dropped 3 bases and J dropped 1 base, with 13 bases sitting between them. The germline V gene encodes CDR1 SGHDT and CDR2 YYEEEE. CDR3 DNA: TGTGCCAGCAGCTCGCCAACAGGGCCGAACACTGAAGCTTTCTTT. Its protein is CASSSPTGPNTEAFF.

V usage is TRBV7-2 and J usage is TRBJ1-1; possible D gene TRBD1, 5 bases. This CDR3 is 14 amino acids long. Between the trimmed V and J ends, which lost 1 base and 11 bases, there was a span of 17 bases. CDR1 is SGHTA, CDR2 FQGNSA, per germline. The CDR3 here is CASSLGVSGIEAFF. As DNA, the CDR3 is TGTGCCAGCAGCTTAGGAGTTTCAGGGATCGAGGCTTTCTTT. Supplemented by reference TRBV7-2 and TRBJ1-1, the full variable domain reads GAGVSQSPSNKVTEKGKDVELRCDPISGHTALYWYRQSLGQGLEFLIYFQGNSAPDKSGLPSDRFSAERTGGSVSTLTIQRTQQEDSAVYLCASSLGVSGIEAFFGQGTRLTVV.

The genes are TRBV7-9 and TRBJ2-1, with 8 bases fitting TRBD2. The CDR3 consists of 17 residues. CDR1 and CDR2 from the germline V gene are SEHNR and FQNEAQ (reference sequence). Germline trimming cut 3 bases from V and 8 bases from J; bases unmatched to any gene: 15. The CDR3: CASSLGGGRPNRDEQFF. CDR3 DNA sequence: TGTGCCAGCAGCTTGGGGGGCGGGAGGCCCAACCGGGATGAGCAGTTCTTC.

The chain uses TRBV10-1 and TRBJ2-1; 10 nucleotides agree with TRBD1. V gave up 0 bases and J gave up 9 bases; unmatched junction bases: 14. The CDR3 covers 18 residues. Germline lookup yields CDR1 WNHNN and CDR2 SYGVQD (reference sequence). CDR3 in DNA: TGCGCCAGCAGTGAGTCAAGGGGACAGGGGTCGTATCCGAGTGAGCAGTTCTTC. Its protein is CASSESRGQGSYPSEQFF.

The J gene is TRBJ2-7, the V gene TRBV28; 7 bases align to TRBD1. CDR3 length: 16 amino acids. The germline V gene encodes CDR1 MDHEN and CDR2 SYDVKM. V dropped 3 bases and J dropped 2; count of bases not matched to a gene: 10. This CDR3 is CASSFFPGQSTYEQYF. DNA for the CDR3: TGTGCCAGCAGTTTTTTTCCGGGACAGAGTACCTACGAGCAGTACTTC.

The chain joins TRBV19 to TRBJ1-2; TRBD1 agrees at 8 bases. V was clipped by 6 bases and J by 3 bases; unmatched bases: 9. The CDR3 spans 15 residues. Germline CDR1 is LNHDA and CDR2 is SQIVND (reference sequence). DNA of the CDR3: TGTGCCAGTAGCCGGACAGGGAAGGCCGACTATGGCTACACCTTC. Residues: CASSRTGKADYGYTF.

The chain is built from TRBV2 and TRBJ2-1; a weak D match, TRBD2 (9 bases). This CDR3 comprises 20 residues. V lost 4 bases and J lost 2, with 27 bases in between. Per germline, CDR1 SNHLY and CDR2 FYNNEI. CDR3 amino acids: CASSAPDRAIAGDTYNEQFF. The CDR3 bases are TGTGCCAGCAGTGCCCCGGACAGGGCTATAGCGGGGGATACCTACAATGAGCAGTTCTTC.

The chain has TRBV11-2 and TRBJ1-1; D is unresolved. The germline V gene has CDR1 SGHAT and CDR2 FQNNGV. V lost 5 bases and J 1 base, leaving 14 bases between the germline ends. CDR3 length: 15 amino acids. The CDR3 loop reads CASSLSGVANTEAFF. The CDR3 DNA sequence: TGTGCCAGCAGCCTAAGCGGGGTTGCGAACACTGAAGCTTTCTTT. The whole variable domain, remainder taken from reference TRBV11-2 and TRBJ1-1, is EAGVAQSPRYKIIEKRQSVAFWCNPISGHATLYWYQQILGQGPKLLIQFQNNGVVDDSQLPKDRFSAERLKGVDSTLKIQPAKLEDSAVYLCASSLSGVANTEAFFGQGTRLTVV.

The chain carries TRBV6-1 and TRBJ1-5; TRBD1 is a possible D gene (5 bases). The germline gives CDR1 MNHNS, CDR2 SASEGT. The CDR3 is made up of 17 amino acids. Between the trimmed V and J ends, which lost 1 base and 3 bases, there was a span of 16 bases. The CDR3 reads CASSEDNVRQFNQPQHF. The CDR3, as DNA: TGTGCCAGCAGTGAAGATAATGTAAGACAGTTCAATCAGCCCCAGCATTTT.

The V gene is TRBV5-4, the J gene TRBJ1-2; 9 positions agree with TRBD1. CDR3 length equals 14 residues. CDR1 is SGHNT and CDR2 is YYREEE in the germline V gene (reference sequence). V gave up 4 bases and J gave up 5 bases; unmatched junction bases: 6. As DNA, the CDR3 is TGTGCCAGCAGCCACCAGGACAGGGGATATGGCTACACCTTC. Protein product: CASSHQDRGYGYTF.

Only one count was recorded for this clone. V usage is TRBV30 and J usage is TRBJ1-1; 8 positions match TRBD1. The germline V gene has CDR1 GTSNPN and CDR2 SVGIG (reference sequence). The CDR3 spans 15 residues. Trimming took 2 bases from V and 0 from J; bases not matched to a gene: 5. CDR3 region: CAWSTRQGLNTEAFF. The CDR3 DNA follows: TGTGCCTGGAGTACTAGACAGGGGCTGAACACTGAAGCTTTCTTT.

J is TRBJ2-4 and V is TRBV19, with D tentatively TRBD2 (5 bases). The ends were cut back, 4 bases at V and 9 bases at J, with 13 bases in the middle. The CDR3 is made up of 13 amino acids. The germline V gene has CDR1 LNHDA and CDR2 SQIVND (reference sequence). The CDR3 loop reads CASSTSSGGIQYF. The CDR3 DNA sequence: TGTGCCAGTAGTACATCCAGCGGTGGCATTCAGTACTTC.